Described below is a single T cell receptor beta chain sequence and its context. Other DNA sequences of this sample code for an identical CDR3. Enrolled through a virtual design, the participants were between 18 and 89 years of age and came from about two dozen US areas. The sample originates from a study of blood T cell repertoires in COVID-19. The wider study: Some COVID-19 samples were acute and others convalescent; all came from the United States, Italy and Spain. Nucleic acid was either cDNA or gDNA, and it came from T cells, B-cell-depleted T cells, or PBMCs.

Repertoires were generated with immunoSEQ multiplex PCR, while TCRdb's copy carries only in-frame clones and drops some. The sample has 250,000 or so clones; 83% are singletons. The CDR3 has 15 amino acids. Losses at the gene ends were 3 bases for V and 0 bases for J; bases not matched to a gene: 2. Germline assignment: CDR1 SGHTA and CDR2 FQGTGA. The rearrangement joins TRBV7-3 to TRBJ1-1; 9 bases line up with TRBD1. The TCR sequence derives from a middle-aged woman who had been exposed to COVID-19. The sequencing input was PBMCs or T cells enriched from blood (not recorded which). This CDR3 reads CASSLTGGLNTEAFF. The CDR3, as DNA: TGTGCCAGCAGCTTGACAGGGGGTTTGAACACTGAAGCTTTCTTT.